These 16 T cell receptor beta chains were all obtained from the same sample, sequenced in a study of vaccination effects on CD4 cells after COVID-19. TCRdb's copy holds only in-frame clones and misses some; the assay was immunoSEQ multiplex PCR. Of some 27,000 clones listed, 65% are singletons. No cognate antigen is known for these TCRs. CD4+ T cells were isolated after around 10 days of culture. The input for sequencing was CD4+ T cells from PBMCs cultured without peptide, taken before COVID-19 vaccination. These receptors were taken from a human donor who received a COVID-19 vaccine.

Concerning this clone: Within the sample, other DNA sequences also encode this same CDR3. The chain employs TRBV6-1 and TRBJ2-7; D uncertain. Trimming cost V 1 base and J 2 bases, with 6 bases left between them. The CDR3 covers 13 residues. Germline CDR1 MNHNS, CDR2 SASEGT. CDR3: CASSEGLPYEQYF. Here the CDR3 DNA reads TGTGCCAGCAGTGAAGGGCTTCCCTACGAGCAGTACTTC.

This chain joins TRBV3-1 (or the pseudogene TRBV3-2) and TRBJ1-3; D perhaps matches TRBD1 (6 bases). The germline V and J ends were trimmed by 0 bases and 0 bases, with 9 bases remaining between them. The CDR3 spans 16 residues. CDR1 LGHDT and CDR2 YNNKEL come from the germline V gene (reference sequence). The CDR3 sequence is CASSQEKTGSGNTIYF. CDR3 nucleotide sequence: TGTGCCAGCAGCCAAGAGAAGACAGGCTCTGGAAACACCATATATTTT.

The chain employs TRBV10-1 and TRBJ2-3, with D hard to call. The CDR3 is 16 residues long. V was shortened by 0 bases and J by 4 bases, with 14 bases between the two germline ends. Germline loops: CDR1 WNHNN, CDR2 SYGVQD (reference sequence). The CDR3 loop is CASSESRAGPSDTQYF. CDR3 nucleotide sequence: TGCGCCAGCAGTGAGTCAAGGGCAGGCCCCTCAGATACGCAGTATTTT.

V gene TRBV6-6 combines with J gene TRBJ2-3, with TRBD2 identical over 8 bases. The V segment lost 5 bases and the J segment 4 bases; nucleotides outside the gene matches: 11. The CDR3 loop spans 16 amino acids. Germline V gene lookup returns CDR1 MNHNY and CDR2 SVGAGI (reference sequence). CDR3: CASSTRSGKPPDTQYF. DNA for the CDR3: TGTGCCAGCAGTACCCGTAGCGGGAAGCCCCCAGATACGCAGTATTTT.

This clone was recorded a few times. The chain links TRBV19 to TRBJ1-1; D not certain. Deletions cut 5 bases from V and 0 bases from J, with 10 bases between. Germline V gene sequence: CDR1 LNHDA, CDR2 SQIVND (reference sequence). The CDR3 spans 14 residues. The CDR3 DNA is TGTGCCAGTAGTGCCTTGGTTTTGAACACTGAAGCTTTCTTT. This codes for CASSALVLNTEAFF. The full variable domain, completed using reference TRBV19 and TRBJ1-1, is DGGITQSPKYLFRKEGQNVTLSCEQNLNHDAMYWYRQDPGQGLRLIYYSQIVNDFQKGDIAEGYSVSREKKESFPLTVTSAQKNPTAFYLCASSALVLNTEAFFGQGTRLTVV.

The chain couples TRBV1 to TRBJ1-5. TRBV1 is designated a pseudogene. This CDR3 has 17 residues. CDR3 coding DNA: TGCACCAGCAGCCAGACTAGGACATCACATAGCAATCAGCCCCAGCATTTT. It is translated as CTSSQTRTSHSNQPQHF.

The gene calls are TRBV5-4 and TRBJ2-3, with 8 bases lining up with TRBD1. After removal of 2 bases from V and 5 bases from J, the junction contained 7 bases not matched to a gene. The CDR3 runs to 15 residues. CDR1 and CDR2 from the germline V gene are SGHNT and YYREEE (reference sequence). DNA of the CDR3: TGTGCCAGCAGCTTTCGCCAGGGGGCAGGAGATACGCAGTATTTT. This codes for CASSFRQGAGDTQYF.

This rearrangement joins TRBV6-5 to TRBJ1-5; no clear D gene. The V and J ends lost 7 bases and 3 bases respectively, with 10 bases between them. The CDR3 runs to 13 residues. CDR1 is MNHEY and CDR2 is SVGAGI in the germline V gene. DNA for the CDR3: TGTGCCAGCATTCCAAATTTCAATCAGCCCCAGCATTTT. Encoded protein: CASIPNFNQPQHF.

The chain recombines TRBV27 with TRBJ2-1; 10 bases are a match to TRBD2. Trimming at V came to 2 bases and at J to 4 bases, leaving 8 bases not matched to a gene. CDR1 is MNHEY and CDR2 is SMNVEV in the germline V gene (reference sequence). There are 17 residues in the CDR3. This CDR3 reads CASSLQRTSGNYNEQFF. The CDR3 nucleotides are TGTGCCAGCAGTTTACAAAGGACTAGCGGAAATTACAATGAGCAGTTCTTC.

This chain connects TRBV13 to TRBJ2-1; 15 nucleotides line up with TRBD2. The ends lost 4 bases at V and 10 bases at J; junction bases unmatched: 5. The CDR3 is 15 amino acids. Germline CDR1 reads PRHDT; CDR2 reads FYEKMQ (reference sequence). The CDR3 coding sequence is TGTGCCAGCAGCTGGCCGGGACTAGCGGGAGGCGAGCAGTTCTTC. This translates into CASSWPGLAGGEQFF.

As DNA, the CDR3 is TGTGCCAGCAGTCTAACGCGTCAACACGGCTATGGCTACACCTTC. Protein: CASSLTRQHGYGYTF. V and J are TRBV28 and TRBJ1-2; D is undetermined. Germline V gene sequence: CDR1 MDHEN, CDR2 SYDVKM. This CDR3 comprises 15 residues. Trimming took 5 bases from V and 4 from J, leaving 17 bases between them.

The V gene is TRBV6-5, the J gene TRBJ2-2, with unresolved D. CDR1 and CDR2 from the germline V gene are MNHEY and SVGAGI. CDR3 length equals 14 residues. V lost 2 bases, J lost 1 base, and 5 bases lay in between. CDR3 bases: TGTGCCAGCAGTTACGTCCGGAACACCGGGGAGCTGTTTTTT. Residues: CASSYVRNTGELFF.

The J gene is TRBJ1-4, the V gene TRBV3-1 (or the pseudogene TRBV3-2); D gene uncertain. CDR1 and CDR2 from the germline V gene are LGHDT and YNNKEL (reference sequence). The CDR3 contains 14 residues. V was shortened by 8 bases and J by 8 bases, with 18 bases between the two germline ends. This CDR3 reads CASSVAGVREKLFF. CDR3 DNA: TGTGCCAGCTCTGTGGCCGGGGTAAGAGAAAAACTGTTTTTT.

The rearrangement links TRBV10-3 to TRBJ2-1, with 10 nucleotides matching TRBD2. Germline V gene lookup returns CDR1 ENHRY and CDR2 SYGVKD. V trimming: 6 bases; J trimming: 8 bases; junction bases outside the gene matches: 10. The CDR3 length is 15 residues. CDR3 region: CAIRGGAGGPDEQFF. As DNA, the CDR3 is TGTGCCATCAGGGGAGGAGCGGGAGGGCCCGATGAGCAGTTCTTC.

The chain recombines TRBV12-3 or TRBV12-4 with TRBJ1-4; D uncertain. V lost 8 bases to trimming and J lost 3 bases, with 10 bases between them. The CDR3 totals 13 residues. CDR3 sequence reads: CASAQASNEKLFF. CDR3 bases: TGTGCCAGCGCCCAGGCTTCTAATGAAAAACTGTTTTTT.

V usage is TRBV5-4 and J usage is TRBJ2-3, with 13 positions matching TRBD2. Germline CDR1 is SGHNT and CDR2 is YYREEE (reference sequence). After removal of 5 bases from V and 2 bases from J, the junction contained 8 bases not matched to a gene. The CDR3 totals 17 residues. CDR3 sequence: CASRPGTSGTVTDTQYF. Here the CDR3 DNA reads TGTGCCAGCAGACCCGGGACTAGCGGGACCGTCACAGATACGCAGTATTTT.